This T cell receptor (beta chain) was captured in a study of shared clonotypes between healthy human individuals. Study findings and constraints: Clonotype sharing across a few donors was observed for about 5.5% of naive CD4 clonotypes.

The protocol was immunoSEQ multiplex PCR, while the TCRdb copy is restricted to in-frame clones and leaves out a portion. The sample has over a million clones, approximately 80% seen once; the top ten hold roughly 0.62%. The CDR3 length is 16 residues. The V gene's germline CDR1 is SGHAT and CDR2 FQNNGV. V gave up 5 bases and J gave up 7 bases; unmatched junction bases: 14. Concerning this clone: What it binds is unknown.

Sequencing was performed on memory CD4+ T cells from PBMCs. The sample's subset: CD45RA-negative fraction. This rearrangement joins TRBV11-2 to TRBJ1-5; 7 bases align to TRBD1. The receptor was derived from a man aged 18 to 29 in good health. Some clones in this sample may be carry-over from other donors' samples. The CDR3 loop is CASSLSGTAVGQPQHF. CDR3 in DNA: TGTGCCAGCAGCCTCAGCGGGACAGCTGTGGGACAGCCCCAGCATTTT.